The clone carrying this T cell receptor (beta chain) was counted between two and nine times. The source of the sample is a study of somatic mutations in cytotoxic T cells in rheumatoid arthritis. Sequencing used immunoSEQ multiplex PCR; TCRdb keeps in-frame clones, though not all of them. The data contain 14,000 or so clones, under 85% of them singletons. Germline CDR1 and CDR2: MGHRA and YSYEKL. CDR3 size: 15 residues. Trimming took 2 bases from V and 1 from J, leaving 11 bases between them. The sequence derives from an adult with rheumatoid arthritis. Material: CD8+ T cells sorted from blood. The chain couples TRBV4-1 to TRBJ1-1; D might be TRBD1 (5 bases). The CDR3 DNA is TGCGCCAGCAGCCAAACCGGGACGGGGAACACTGAAGCTTTCTTT. Translating it yields CASSQTGTGNTEAFF.